The 25 T cell receptor beta chains given below trace back to one sample, sequenced in a study of blood T cell repertoires in COVID-19. Clones were sequenced by immunoSEQ multiplex PCR, and TCRdb holds only the in-frame ones, with some missing. The repertoire holds around 190,000 clones, with roughly 82% as singletons. Sequenced material: peripheral blood. Receptors were obtained from a woman in her sixties with COVID-19, enrolled during active disease.

This clone has only one observation. Here the CDR3 reads CASRVRDTADNEQFF. The CDR3 DNA sequence: TGTGCCAGCAGGGTAAGGGACACCGCGGACAATGAGCAGTTCTTC. This rearrangement joins TRBV2 to TRBJ2-1; tentatively, D is TRBD1 (6 bases). Trimming took off 6 bases at V and 5 bases at J, with 17 bases between the two ends. From germline, CDR1 is SNHLY and CDR2 FYNNEI. CDR3 length equals 15 residues.

As for this clone: Other DNA sequences in this sample translate to the same CDR3. The J gene is TRBJ1-1, the V gene TRBV5-1; TRBD1 aligns across 7 bases. The ends lost 4 bases at V and 0 bases at J; junction bases unmatched: 3. Germline V gene data show CDR1 as SGHRS and CDR2 as YFSETQ. The CDR3 runs 14 residues. The CDR3 here is CASSLTGLNTEAFF. In nucleotides, the CDR3 is TGCGCCAGCAGCCTGACAGGGCTGAACACTGAAGCTTTCTTT.

This clone appeared a few times. The chain employs TRBV19 and TRBJ2-3; 12 bases align to TRBD2. CDR3 size: 16 residues. The J segment lost 2 bases and the V segment lost 6 bases, leaving 6 bases of the junction unmatched. CDR1 and CDR2 from the germline V gene are LNHDA and SQIVND (reference sequence). CDR3 sequence reads: CASRAGLAGFTDTQYF. The CDR3 DNA reads as TGTGCCAGTAGGGCCGGACTAGCGGGATTCACAGATACGCAGTATTTT.

The DNA for the CDR3 is TGTGCCAGCACCGAGAGCCTAGTCGAGCAGTACTTC. It is translated as CASTESLVEQYF. This chain connects TRBV28 to TRBJ2-7; D is ambiguous. The CDR3 covers 12 residues. V lost 7 bases, J lost 6 bases, and 13 bases lay in between. Germline values: CDR1 MDHEN, CDR2 SYDVKM.

The J gene is TRBJ2-1, the V gene TRBV7-9; TRBD2 agrees at 13 bases. The germline V gene has CDR1 SEHNR and CDR2 FQNEAQ (reference sequence). CDR3 length equals 14 residues. The junction had 5 bases not matched to a gene; V was cut back by 3 bases and J by 12 bases. The CDR3 DNA reads TGTGCCAGCAGCTTTGGACTAGCGGGAGTTGGGCAGTTCTTC. The encoded protein is CASSFGLAGVGQFF.

J is TRBJ2-7 and V is TRBV5-4; maybe TRBD2 (5 bases). V lost 4 bases and J lost 5, with 13 bases in between. The germline V gene has CDR1 SGHNT and CDR2 YYREEE (reference sequence). The CDR3 runs to 13 residues. CDR3 in amino acids: CASSPGENNEQYF. CDR3 sequence (DNA): TGTGCCAGCAGCCCCGGGGAGAATAACGAGCAGTACTTC.

This chain links TRBV19 with TRBJ1-5, with D unresolved. The CDR3 loop spans 13 amino acids. V lost 3 bases, J lost 3 bases, and 6 bases lay in between. Germline CDR1 reads LNHDA; CDR2 reads SQIVND (reference sequence). CDR3: CASSISSNQPQHF. CDR3 nucleotides: TGTGCCAGTAGTATCTCCTCCAATCAGCCCCAGCATTTT.

The rearrangement joins TRBV11-2 to TRBJ2-1; weak D call: TRBD2 (6 bases). Germline V gene data show CDR1 as SGHAT and CDR2 as FQNNGV. CDR3 length: 14 residues. The V gene lost 1 base and the J gene lost 3 bases, with 7 bases spanning the gap. CDR3 DNA sequence: TGTGCCAGCAGCTTAGCGGGGGTCTACAATGAGCAGTTCTTC. Translated, it gives CASSLAGVYNEQFF.

This chain uses TRBV5-1 with TRBJ1-4; D remains ambiguous. This CDR3 has 17 residues. The ends were cut back, 0 bases at V and 0 bases at J, with 12 bases in the middle. Per germline, CDR1 SGHRS and CDR2 YFSETQ. This CDR3 is CASSLAGVRPTNEKLFF. The CDR3 region has the DNA TGCGCCAGCAGCTTGGCCGGGGTGAGGCCAACTAATGAAAAACTGTTTTTT. Looking up the rest from reference TRBV5-1 and TRBJ1-4 gives the full variable domain: KAGVTQTPRYLIKTRGQQVTLSCSPISGHRSVSWYQQTPGQGLQFLFEYFSETQRNKGNFPGRFSGRQFSNSRSEMNVSTLELGDSALYLCASSLAGVRPTNEKLFFGSGTQLSVL.

This rearrangement joins TRBV5-1 to TRBJ1-4, with a weak D call TRBD1 (5 bases). The CDR3 has 15 amino acids. Trimming took off 4 bases at V and 2 bases at J, with 12 bases between the two ends. Germline CDR1 and CDR2: SGHRS and YFSETQ. As DNA, the CDR3 is TGCGCCAGCAGCCCGCAGGGTGCCACTAATGAAAAACTGTTTTTT. This gives the protein CASSPQGATNEKLFF.

The chain recombines TRBV2 with TRBJ1-2; no firm D call. The V gene's germline CDR1 is SNHLY and CDR2 FYNNEI. Trimming removed 5 bases at V and 4 bases at J, with 11 bases between. The length of the CDR3 is 13 residues. In nucleotides, the CDR3 is TGTGCCAGCAGTCCTACAGAAGCCTATGGCTACACCTTC. Translating it yields CASSPTEAYGYTF. Together with reference TRBV2 and TRBJ1-2, the CDR3 gives the full variable domain: EPEVTQTPSHQVTQMGQEVILRCVPISNHLYFYWYRQILGQKVEFLVSFYNNEISEKSEIFDDQFSVERPDGSNFTLKIRSTKLEDSAMYFCASSPTEAYGYTFGSGTRLTVV.

This rearrangement joins TRBV2 to TRBJ2-1, with TRBD2 matching over 8 bases. Trimming at V came to 4 bases and at J to 4 bases, leaving 3 bases not matched to a gene. Germline V gives CDR1 SNHLY, CDR2 FYNNEI. The CDR3 runs to 14 residues. The CDR3 region has the DNA TGTGCCAGCAGTGTTCAGCGGGGGTACAATGAGCAGTTCTTC. This encodes CASSVQRGYNEQFF.

The chain recombines TRBV5-6 with TRBJ1-1, with 11 nucleotides matching TRBD1. This CDR3 spans 15 amino acids. With V trimmed by 4 bases and J by 3 bases, 5 bases remained unmatched. CDR1 and CDR2 from the germline V gene are SGHDT and YYEEEE. This CDR3 reads CASSLRTGGYTEAFF. In nucleotides, the CDR3 is TGTGCCAGCAGCCTACGGACAGGGGGCTACACTGAAGCTTTCTTT.

V is TRBV4-3 and J is TRBJ1-4; 8 nucleotides align to TRBD1. V gave up 1 base and J gave up 6 bases; unmatched junction bases: 19. CDR3 size: 20 residues. CDR1 and CDR2 from the germline V gene are LGHNA and YSLEER. The CDR3 nucleotides are TGCGCCAGCAGCCAAGGGACAGGGAAGACTATATTAGGCGCCTATGAAAAACTGTTTTTT. Amino acid sequence: CASSQGTGKTILGAYEKLFF.

V usage is TRBV18 and J usage is TRBJ1-2, with D perhaps matching TRBD1 (6 bases). V was shortened by 3 bases and J by 0 bases, with 17 bases between the two germline ends. CDR3 length equals 17 residues. From germline, CDR1 is KGHSH and CDR2 LQKENI. The CDR3 loop is CASSPVPPGHTNYGYTF. CDR3 sequence (DNA): TGTGCCAGCTCACCGGTGCCCCCGGGACACACTAACTATGGCTACACCTTC.

The CDR3 DNA sequence: TGTGCCAGCACTTGGCAGCGAAGAGCTTTCTTT. The encoded protein is CASTWQRRAFF. The V call is TRBV2, the J call TRBJ1-1; D call uncertain. The V gene lost 7 bases and the J gene lost 10 bases, with 13 bases spanning the gap. The CDR3 has 11 amino acids. Germline V lookup: CDR1 SNHLY, CDR2 FYNNEI.

The chain uses TRBV18 and TRBJ1-1, with D maybe TRBD1 (6 bases). This CDR3 contains 15 residues. V shed 2 bases and J shed 3 bases, with 13 bases lying between them. CDR1 KGHSH and CDR2 LQKENI come from the germline V gene. CDR3 amino acids: CASSPIGGADTEAFF. DNA of the CDR3: TGTGCCAGCTCACCAATTGGGGGCGCGGACACTGAAGCTTTCTTT.

V is TRBV29-1 and J is TRBJ2-5, with 8 bases identical to TRBD2. V lost 2 bases, J lost 7 bases, and 9 bases stayed unmatched. Per the germline V gene, CDR1 is SQVTM and CDR2 is ANQGSEA. The CDR3 is 14 amino acids. The CDR3 reads CSVESRGVGLTQYF. For the CDR3, the DNA is TGCAGCGTTGAATCGCGGGGGGTAGGATTGACCCAGTACTTC. Based on the CDR3 plus reference TRBV29-1 and TRBJ2-5, the full variable domain is SAVISQKPSRDICQRGTSLTIQCQVDSQVTMMFWYRQQPGQSLTLIATANQGSEATYESGFVIDKFPISRPNLTFSTLTVSNMSPEDSSIYLCSVESRGVGLTQYFGPGTRLLVL.

The J gene is TRBJ2-1, the V gene TRBV14, with a weak D call TRBD2 (6 bases). Trimming took 1 base from V and 3 from J, leaving 10 bases between them. The germline V gene encodes CDR1 SGHDN and CDR2 FVKESK. This CDR3 has 15 residues. Here the CDR3 reads CASSQGASVYNEQFF. The CDR3 nucleotides are TGTGCCAGCAGCCAAGGCGCTAGCGTCTACAATGAGCAGTTCTTC.

V and J are TRBV15 and TRBJ1-5, with D uncertain. Germline loops: CDR1 LNHNV, CDR2 YYDKDF (reference sequence). CDR3 size: 15 residues. Trimming removed 1 base from V and 4 bases from J, with 11 bases in between. CDR3 protein: CATSRGAGLNQPQHF. DNA of the CDR3: TGTGCCACCAGCAGAGGGGCTGGGCTGAATCAGCCCCAGCATTTT.

The J gene is TRBJ2-3, the V gene TRBV10-3; TRBD2 aligns across 13 bases. CDR3 length: 17 amino acids. Per the germline V gene, CDR1 is ENHRY and CDR2 is SYGVKD. V trimming: 3 bases; J trimming: 7 bases; junction bases outside the gene matches: 10. The DNA for the CDR3 is TGTGCCATCAGTGACCCAAGGGGGGGACTAGCGGGGTATACGCAGTATTTT. Residues: CAISDPRGGLAGYTQYF.

The chain has TRBV6-6 and TRBJ2-1, with D perhaps TRBD1 (5 bases). The germline CDR1 and CDR2 sequences are MNHNY and SVGAGI (reference sequence). The CDR3 has 13 amino acids. V dropped 5 bases and J dropped 6 bases, with 11 bases sitting between them. The CDR3 nucleotides are TGTGCCAGCAGTCTCGGACAACGCAATGAGCAGTTCTTC. It encodes CASSLGQRNEQFF.

The chain couples TRBV9 to TRBJ2-1; TRBD2 agrees at 8 bases. Germline V gene sequence: CDR1 SGDLS, CDR2 YYNGEE. The CDR3 runs to 15 residues. V lost 4 bases to trimming and J lost 4 bases; unmatched junction nucleotides: 7. CDR3 coding DNA: TGTGCCAGCAGCTACGAGCGGGGGTCGTACAATGAGCAGTTCTTC. Translated: CASSYERGSYNEQFF.

The chain combines TRBV5-4 with TRBJ2-3, with TRBD2 matching over 7 bases. Germline V gene lookup returns CDR1 SGHNT and CDR2 YYREEE (reference sequence). CDR3 length equals 15 residues. Germline trimming cut 2 bases from V and 5 bases from J; bases unmatched to any gene: 8. In DNA, the CDR3 is TGTGCCAGCAGCTTCGGGGGAGGGCCCGGAGATACGCAGTATTTT. Protein: CASSFGGGPGDTQYF.

This clone was observed a single time. DNA for the CDR3: TGTGCCAGCAGAAGGGAGAGAAGCTCCTACAATGAGCAGTTCTTC. Translated, it gives CASRRERSSYNEQFF. V and J are TRBV7-2 and TRBJ2-1; D possibly corresponds to TRBD2 (5 bases). CDR3 length: 15 amino acids. Per the germline V gene, CDR1 is SGHTA and CDR2 is FQGNSA. V was pared by 6 bases and J by 0 bases, with 12 bases between.